This T cell receptor (beta chain) was obtained from a study of blood T cell repertoires in COVID-19. Study-wide context: Acute and convalescent COVID-19 specimens originated in the United States, Italy and Spain. The cDNA or gDNA used as material had been derived from T cells, B-cell-depleted T cells, or PBMCs.

Germline CDR1 SGHDN, CDR2 FVKESK. Between the trimmed V and J ends, which lost 1 base and 4 bases, there was a span of 7 bases. The CDR3 runs 14 residues. Study processing details: Quantification of nucleated cells was approximated via reference gene primer amplification. The protocol was immunoSEQ multiplex PCR, while the TCRdb copy is restricted to in-frame clones and leaves out a portion. V and J calls and clone size are given by that table; D and trimming were obtained from the DNA. The top ten clones hold approximately 1.6% of a sample with over 75,000 clones, approximately 87% of them seen once.

This sequence originates from a human donor with active COVID-19. The donor label of this sample is uncertain. J is TRBJ2-2 and V is TRBV14; D remains ambiguous. Source material: peripheral blood. The CDR3, as DNA: TGTGCCAGCAGCCAAGTCGTAGTCACCGGGGAGCTGTTTTTT. Translated, it gives CASSQVVVTGELFF. Based on the CDR3 plus reference TRBV14 and TRBJ2-2, the full variable domain is EAGVTQFPSHSVIEKGQTVTLRCDPISGHDNLYWYRRVMGKEIKFLLHFVKESKQDESGMPNNRFLAERTGGTYSTLKVQPAELEDSGVYFCASSQVVVTGELFFGEGSRLTVL.